Each of the 18 T cell receptor beta chains below was sequenced from the same sample in a study of beta chain features in type 1 diabetes. The isolated RNA, all of it, was reverse transcribed, so expressed TCRB transcripts were what got sequenced. Profiled with immunoSEQ multiplex PCR; TCRdb holds only in-frame clones, not every one. The data hold around 330,000 clones, with 8% to 13% observed a single time. The specimen was naive CD4+ T cells from blood. These receptors were taken from a woman aged 25 to 45 in good health.

The chain joins TRBV6-5 to TRBJ1-2; weak D call: TRBD1 (5 bases). V shed 2 bases and J shed 6 bases, with 13 bases lying between them. CDR1 and CDR2 (germline): MNHEY, SVGAGI. The CDR3 is 14 amino acids. This chain's CDR3 is CASSYRGRENGYTF. DNA of the CDR3: TGTGCCAGCAGTTACAGGGGCAGGGAAAATGGCTACACCTTC.

The table lists this clone with a few counts. The rearrangement joins TRBV28 to TRBJ2-5; D unresolved. The germline V gene encodes CDR1 MDHEN and CDR2 SYDVKM. V was trimmed by 2 bases and J by 4 bases, leaving 17 bases between them. The CDR3 runs 16 residues. CDR3 amino acids: CASSLIGHSRGETQYF. DNA for the CDR3: TGTGCCAGCAGTTTAATCGGCCACTCTCGAGGAGAGACCCAGTACTTC.

Comments on this clone: Germline is not matched at one junction end, which may reflect a read error. This CDR3 is CASSLGTGGQETQYF. The CDR3 coding sequence is TGTGCTAGCAGCTTAGGCACAGGGGGCCAGGAGACCCAGTACTTC. The rearrangement uses TRBV7-7 and TRBJ2-5; 9 bases line up with TRBD1. Germline V gene data show CDR1 as SSHAT and CDR2 as FNYEAQ (reference sequence). The CDR3 extends over 15 amino acids.

The V gene is TRBV9, the J gene TRBJ2-1; TRBD1 matches at 7 bases. The CDR3 contains 15 residues. The junction had 5 bases not matched to a gene; V was cut back by 3 bases and J by 2 bases. Looked up from germline, CDR1 is SGDLS and CDR2 is YYNGEE. CDR3 sequence: CASSATGYPYNEQFF. CDR3 bases: TGTGCCAGCAGCGCGACAGGGTATCCCTACAATGAGCAGTTCTTC.

The chain carries TRBV19 and TRBJ2-1, with TRBD2 identical over 7 bases. J gave up 4 bases and V 4 bases, and 10 bases lay outside the gene matches. Germline V gene sequence: CDR1 LNHDA, CDR2 SQIVND (reference sequence). CDR3 length equals 16 residues. The CDR3 DNA reads as TGTGCCAGTAGTACCCCCTCTGGTAGCGGGTACAATGAGCAGTTCTTC. Protein product: CASSTPSGSGYNEQFF.

This clone appeared a few times. The chain couples TRBV11-2 to TRBJ2-2; 10 bases align to TRBD2. The CDR3 extends over 15 amino acids. In germline, CDR1 is SGHAT, CDR2 FQNNGV. V was clipped by 5 bases and J by 7 bases; unmatched bases: 7. CDR3 amino acids: CASSIGLAVGGELFF. The CDR3 region has the DNA TGTGCCAGCAGCATTGGACTAGCGGTGGGCGGGGAGCTGTTTTTT.

V usage is TRBV7-2 and J usage is TRBJ2-1, with 7 positions matching TRBD2. The CDR3 covers 14 residues. V was clipped by 5 bases and J by 5 bases; unmatched bases: 6. Germline V gene lookup returns CDR1 SGHTA and CDR2 FQGNSA. The chain's CDR3 is CASSQSGNHNEQFF. The CDR3 coding sequence is TGTGCCAGCAGCCAGAGCGGGAATCACAATGAGCAGTTCTTC.

This clone appeared a few times. Other DNA sequences in the sample encode the same CDR3. The gene calls are TRBV30 and TRBJ2-5; D is possibly TRBD2 (6 bases). The germline CDR1 and CDR2 sequences are GTSNPN and SVGIG (reference sequence). The CDR3 runs to 13 residues. Trimming shortened V by 0 bases and J by 5 bases, and 10 bases separated the two germline ends. The CDR3 nucleotides are TGTGCCTGGAGTGTAGGAGGGGCGGAGACCCAGTACTTC. It is translated as CAWSVGGAETQYF.

About this clone itself: Other DNA sequences within the sample encode an identical CDR3. V is TRBV6-6 and J is TRBJ1-5, with 9 bases lining up with TRBD1. V was pared by 6 bases and J by 4 bases, with 4 bases of the junction left unmatched. Germline CDR1 MNHNY, CDR2 SVGAGI (reference sequence). The length of the CDR3 is 14 residues. The CDR3 sequence is CASRPGQGNQPQHF. The CDR3 region has the DNA TGTGCCAGCAGGCCGGGACAGGGTAATCAGCCCCAGCATTTT.

Only a few counts were recorded for this clone. The chain has TRBV5-1 and TRBJ2-7, with TRBD1 as a possible D gene (6 bases). The CDR3 is 15 residues long. CDR1 and CDR2 (germline): SGHRS, YFSETQ. The germline V and J ends were trimmed by 4 bases and 1 base, with 15 bases remaining between them. The CDR3 DNA reads as TGCGCCAGCAGCCTAGGACAGAGTCCATCCTACGAGCAGTACTTC. It yields the protein CASSLGQSPSYEQYF. Variable domain in full (rest from reference TRBV5-1 and TRBJ2-7): KAGVTQTPRYLIKTRGQQVTLSCSPISGHRSVSWYQQTPGQGLQFLFEYFSETQRNKGNFPGRFSGRQFSNSRSEMNVSTLELGDSALYLCASSLGQSPSYEQYFGPGTRLTVT.

Regarding this clone: The same CDR3 can be traced to other DNA sequences in this sample. The J gene is TRBJ2-7, the V gene TRBV18, with 7 bases fitting TRBD2. The CDR3 loop spans 13 amino acids. The J segment lost 4 bases and the V segment lost 2 bases, leaving 2 bases of the junction unmatched. Germline lookup yields CDR1 KGHSH and CDR2 LQKENI. CDR3 bases: TGTGCCAGCTCACCAGGGGAGGGATACGAGCAGTACTTC. As protein: CASSPGEGYEQYF.

The V and J genes are TRBV5-6 and TRBJ2-7; TRBD2 might be the D (5 bases). Germline assignment: CDR1 SGHDT and CDR2 YYEEEE. This CDR3 has 14 residues. V was shortened by 2 bases and J by 13 bases, with 22 bases between the two germline ends. The CDR3 here is CASSFMGLREGVYF. The CDR3 bases are TGTGCCAGCAGCTTCATGGGCCTCCGCGAGGGAGTCTACTTC.

This clone appeared a few times. V is TRBV7-3 and J is TRBJ1-1, with a weak D call TRBD1 (5 bases). CDR1 and CDR2 from the germline V gene are SGHTA and FQGTGA. The CDR3 consists of 13 residues. Trimming took off 8 bases at V and 1 base at J, with 11 bases between the two ends. For the CDR3, the DNA is TGTGCCAGCGGGCTGGGGCCGAACACTGAAGCTTTCTTT. It yields the protein CASGLGPNTEAFF.

CDR3 sequence reads: CASSQEADYTDTQYF. Written as DNA, the CDR3 is TGTGCCAGCAGCCAAGAGGCGGATTACACAGATACGCAGTATTTT. This sequence joins TRBV14 and TRBJ2-3; D uncertain. The CDR3 length is 15 residues. The germline CDR1 and CDR2 sequences are SGHDN and FVKESK. Trimming stripped 0 bases from V and 2 bases from J, with 9 bases between. Using reference TRBV14 and TRBJ2-3 for the parts outside the CDR3, the full variable domain is EAGVTQFPSHSVIEKGQTVTLRCDPISGHDNLYWYRRVMGKEIKFLLHFVKESKQDESGMPNNRFLAERTGGTYSTLKVQPAELEDSGVYFCASSQEADYTDTQYFGPGTRLTVL.

This chain connects TRBV28 to TRBJ1-5; perhaps TRBD1 as D (6 bases). CDR1 is MDHEN and CDR2 is SYDVKM in the germline V gene. The V end was cut by 6 bases, the J end by 6 bases, with 15 bases between. The CDR3 is 14 residues long. CDR3 amino acids: CASSRSGGAQPQHF. DNA for the CDR3: TGTGCCAGCAGCCGTTCCGGGGGGGCTCAGCCCCAGCATTTT.

The V gene is TRBV9, the J gene TRBJ2-1; TRBD1 aligns across 12 bases. The CDR3 loop spans 14 amino acids. Germline V gene lookup returns CDR1 SGDLS and CDR2 YYNGEE. The ends lost 2 bases at V and 8 bases at J; junction bases unmatched: 2. The CDR3 DNA sequence: TGTGCCAGCAGCGTGGGGACAGGGGGCTATGAGCAGTTCTTC. Amino acids: CASSVGTGGYEQFF.

A few counts support this clone. J is TRBJ2-7 and V is TRBV11-2; D ambiguous. Per germline, CDR1 SGHAT and CDR2 FQNNGV. The CDR3 consists of 13 residues. V lost 5 bases and J lost 7, with 15 bases in between. DNA of the CDR3: TGTGCCAGCAGCCAGCCTTCGGTGGAGGAGCAGTACTTC. This translates into CASSQPSVEEQYF.

This clone has just a few counts. The genes are TRBV28 and TRBJ1-4, with D unclear. CDR1 and CDR2 from the germline V gene are MDHEN and SYDVKM. CDR3 length: 14 amino acids. Trimming left V 5 bases short and J 10 bases short, with 17 bases between. CDR3 DNA: TGTGCCAGCAGTACCCCATTGACGGGTGTAAAACTGTTTTTT. It specifies CASSTPLTGVKLFF.